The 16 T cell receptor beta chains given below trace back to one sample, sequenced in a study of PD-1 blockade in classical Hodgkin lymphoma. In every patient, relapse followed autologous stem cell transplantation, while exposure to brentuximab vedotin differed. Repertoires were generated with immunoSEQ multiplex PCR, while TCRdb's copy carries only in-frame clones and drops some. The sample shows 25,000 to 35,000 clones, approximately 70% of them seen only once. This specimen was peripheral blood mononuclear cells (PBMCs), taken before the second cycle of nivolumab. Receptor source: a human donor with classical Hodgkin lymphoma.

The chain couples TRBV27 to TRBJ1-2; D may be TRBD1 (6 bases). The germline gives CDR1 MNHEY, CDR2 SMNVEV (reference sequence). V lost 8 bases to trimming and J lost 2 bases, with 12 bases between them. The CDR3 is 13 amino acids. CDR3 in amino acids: CASRGQVNYGYTF. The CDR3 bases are TGTGCCAGCCGGGGGCAAGTGAACTATGGCTACACCTTC.

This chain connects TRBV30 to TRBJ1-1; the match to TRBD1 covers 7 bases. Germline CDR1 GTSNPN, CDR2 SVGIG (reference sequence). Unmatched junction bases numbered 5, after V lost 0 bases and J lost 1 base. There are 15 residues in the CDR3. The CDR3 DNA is TGTGCCTGGAGTGTAAAAGGGGGCCGGAACACTGAAGCTTTCTTT. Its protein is CAWSVKGGRNTEAFF.

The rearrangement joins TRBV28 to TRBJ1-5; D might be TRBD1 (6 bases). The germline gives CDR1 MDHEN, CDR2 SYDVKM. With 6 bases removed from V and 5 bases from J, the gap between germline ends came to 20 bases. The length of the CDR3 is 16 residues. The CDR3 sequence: CASSLGQGQVHQPQHF. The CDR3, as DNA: TGTGCCAGCAGCCTGGGGCAGGGGCAGGTCCATCAGCCCCAGCATTTT.

Here the CDR3 DNA reads TGTGCCACCAGGGCCTTGGGTAACTATGGCTACACCTTC. This codes for CATRALGNYGYTF. The J gene is TRBJ1-2, the V gene TRBV27; a weak D match, TRBD1 (5 bases). This CDR3 spans 13 amino acids. Trimming removed 10 bases at V and 1 base at J, with 13 bases between. Per the germline V gene, CDR1 is MNHEY and CDR2 is SMNVEV (reference sequence).

CDR3 sequence reads: CASSLVQGDSSPLHF. CDR3 DNA sequence: TGTGCCAGCAGCTTAGTACAGGGGGACAGTTCACCCCTCCACTTT. The genes are TRBV7-9 and TRBJ1-6, with 8 bases lining up with TRBD1. Germline assignment: CDR1 SEHNR and CDR2 FQNEAQ (reference sequence). Trimming cost V 1 base and J 9 bases; bases outside gene matches: 5. The CDR3 has 15 amino acids. The full variable domain, completed using reference TRBV7-9 and TRBJ1-6, is DTGVSQNPRHKITKRGQNVTFRCDPISEHNRLYWYRQTLGQGPEFLTYFQNEAQLEKSRLLSDRFSAERPKGSFSTLEIQRTEQGDSAMYLCASSLVQGDSSPLHFGNGTRLTVT.

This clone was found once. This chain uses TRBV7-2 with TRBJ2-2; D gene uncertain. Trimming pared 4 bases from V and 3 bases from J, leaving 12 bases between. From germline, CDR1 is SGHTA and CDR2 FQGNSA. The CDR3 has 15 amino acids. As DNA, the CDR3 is TGTGCCAGCAGCTCTAGGGCCCGCTACACCGGGGAGCTGTTTTTT. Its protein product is CASSSRARYTGELFF.

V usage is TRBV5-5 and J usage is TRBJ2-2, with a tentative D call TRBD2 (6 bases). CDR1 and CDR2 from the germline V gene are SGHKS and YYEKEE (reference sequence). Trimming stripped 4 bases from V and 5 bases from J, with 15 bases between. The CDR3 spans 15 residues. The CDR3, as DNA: TGTGCCAGCAGCCTCCGGGACCGGGGGACCGGGGAGCTGTTTTTT. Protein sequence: CASSLRDRGTGELFF. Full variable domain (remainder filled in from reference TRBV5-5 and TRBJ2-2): DAGVTQSPTHLIKTRGQQVTLRCSPISGHKSVSWYQQVLGQGPQFIFQYYEKEERGRGNFPDRFSARQFPNYSSELNVNALLLGDSALYLCASSLRDRGTGELFFGEGSRLTVL.

The CDR3 sequence is CASSLDGRGWNEQFF. CDR3 nucleotides: TGTGCCAGCAGCTTAGATGGAAGGGGGTGGAATGAGCAGTTCTTC. The chain combines TRBV5-4 with TRBJ2-1; D perhaps matches TRBD1 (6 bases). Germline CDR1 SGHNT, CDR2 YYREEE (reference sequence). V was clipped by 2 bases and J by 7 bases, with 16 bases between them. The CDR3 consists of 15 residues.

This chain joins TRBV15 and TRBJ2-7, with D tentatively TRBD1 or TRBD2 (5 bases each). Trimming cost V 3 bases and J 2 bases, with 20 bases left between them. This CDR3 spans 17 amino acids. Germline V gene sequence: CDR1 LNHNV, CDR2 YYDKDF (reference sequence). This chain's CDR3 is CATSSKHWDVRPYEQYF. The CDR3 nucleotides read TGTGCCACCAGCAGTAAGCATTGGGACGTTCGGCCCTACGAGCAGTACTTC. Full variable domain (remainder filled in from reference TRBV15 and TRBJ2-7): DAMVIQNPRYQVTQFGKPVTLSCSQTLNHNVMYWYQQKSSQAPKLLFHYYDKDFNNEADTPDNFQSRRPNTSFCFLDIRSPGLGDTAMYLCATSSKHWDVRPYEQYFGPGTRLTVT.

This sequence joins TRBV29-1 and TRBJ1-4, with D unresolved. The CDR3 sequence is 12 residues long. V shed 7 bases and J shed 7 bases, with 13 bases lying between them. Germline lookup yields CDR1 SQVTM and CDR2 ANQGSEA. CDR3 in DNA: TGCAGCGGTGGGGAAAACTTTGAAAAACTGTTTTTT. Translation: CSGGENFEKLFF. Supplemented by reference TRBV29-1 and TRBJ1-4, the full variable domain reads SAVISQKPSRDICQRGTSLTIQCQVDSQVTMMFWYRQQPGQSLTLIATANQGSEATYESGFVIDKFPISRPNLTFSTLTVSNMSPEDSSIYLCSGGENFEKLFFGSGTQLSVL.

This CDR3 is CAGSAPQPNTEAFF. In DNA, the CDR3 is TGTGCCGGGTCCGCTCCACAGCCTAACACTGAAGCTTTCTTT. The chain recombines TRBV6-5 with TRBJ1-1; unclear D gene. CDR1 MNHEY and CDR2 SVGAGI come from the germline V gene. Trimming pared 11 bases from V and 2 bases from J, leaving 18 bases between. CDR3 length equals 14 residues.

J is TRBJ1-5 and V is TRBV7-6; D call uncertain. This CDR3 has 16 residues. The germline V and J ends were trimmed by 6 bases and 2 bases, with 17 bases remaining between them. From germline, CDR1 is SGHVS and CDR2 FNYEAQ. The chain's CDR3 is CASSPPAEGCNQPQHF. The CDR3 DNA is TGTGCCAGCAGTCCCCCCGCAGAGGGTTGCAATCAGCCCCAGCATTTT.

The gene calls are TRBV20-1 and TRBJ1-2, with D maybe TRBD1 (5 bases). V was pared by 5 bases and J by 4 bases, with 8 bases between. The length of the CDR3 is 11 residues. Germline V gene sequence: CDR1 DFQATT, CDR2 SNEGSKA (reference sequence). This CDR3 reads CSARDAYGYTF. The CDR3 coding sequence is TGCAGTGCTCGGGACGCCTATGGCTACACCTTC.

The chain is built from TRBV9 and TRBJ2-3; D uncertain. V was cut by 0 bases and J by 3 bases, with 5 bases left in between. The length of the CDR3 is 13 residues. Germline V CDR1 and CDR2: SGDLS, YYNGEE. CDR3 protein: CASSVARTDTQYF. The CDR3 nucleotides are TGTGCCAGCAGCGTAGCAAGGACAGATACGCAGTATTTT.

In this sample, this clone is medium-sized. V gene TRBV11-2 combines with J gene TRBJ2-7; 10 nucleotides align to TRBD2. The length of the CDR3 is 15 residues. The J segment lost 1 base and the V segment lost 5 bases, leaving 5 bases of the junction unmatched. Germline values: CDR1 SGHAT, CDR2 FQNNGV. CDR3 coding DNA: TGTGCCAGCAGCCGTAGCGGGGGGCCTTCCTACGAGCAGTACTTC. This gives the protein CASSRSGGPSYEQYF. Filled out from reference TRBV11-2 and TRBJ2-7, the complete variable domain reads EAGVAQSPRYKIIEKRQSVAFWCNPISGHATLYWYQQILGQGPKLLIQFQNNGVVDDSQLPKDRFSAERLKGVDSTLKIQPAKLEDSAVYLCASSRSGGPSYEQYFGPGTRLTVT.

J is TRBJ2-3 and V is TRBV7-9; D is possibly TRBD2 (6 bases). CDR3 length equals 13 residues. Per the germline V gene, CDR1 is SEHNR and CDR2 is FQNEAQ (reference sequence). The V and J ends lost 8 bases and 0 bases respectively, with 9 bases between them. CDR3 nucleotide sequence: TGTGCCAGCCTTAGCGGAAGCACAGATACGCAGTATTTT. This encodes CASLSGSTDTQYF.